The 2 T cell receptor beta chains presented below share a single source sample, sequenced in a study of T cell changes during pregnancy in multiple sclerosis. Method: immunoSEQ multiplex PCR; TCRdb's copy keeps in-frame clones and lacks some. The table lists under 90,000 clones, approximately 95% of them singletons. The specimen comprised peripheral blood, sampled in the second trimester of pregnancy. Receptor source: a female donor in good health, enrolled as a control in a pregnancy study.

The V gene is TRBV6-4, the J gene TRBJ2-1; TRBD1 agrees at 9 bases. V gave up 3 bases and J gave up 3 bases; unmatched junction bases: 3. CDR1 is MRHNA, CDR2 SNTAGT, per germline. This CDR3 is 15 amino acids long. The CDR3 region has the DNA TGTGCCAGCAGTGAGACGACAGGGGGCTACAATGAGCAGTTCTTC. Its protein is CASSETTGGYNEQFF.

The CDR3 here is CASSPKIGQGAGYGYTF. The CDR3 coding sequence is TGTGCCAGCAGCCCCAAAATAGGACAGGGGGCCGGCTATGGCTACACCTTC. This sequence joins TRBV9 and TRBJ1-2; 11 bases align to TRBD1. V trimming: 4 bases; J trimming: 4 bases; junction bases outside the gene matches: 12. The CDR3 loop spans 17 amino acids. Germline CDR1 and CDR2: SGDLS and YYNGEE.